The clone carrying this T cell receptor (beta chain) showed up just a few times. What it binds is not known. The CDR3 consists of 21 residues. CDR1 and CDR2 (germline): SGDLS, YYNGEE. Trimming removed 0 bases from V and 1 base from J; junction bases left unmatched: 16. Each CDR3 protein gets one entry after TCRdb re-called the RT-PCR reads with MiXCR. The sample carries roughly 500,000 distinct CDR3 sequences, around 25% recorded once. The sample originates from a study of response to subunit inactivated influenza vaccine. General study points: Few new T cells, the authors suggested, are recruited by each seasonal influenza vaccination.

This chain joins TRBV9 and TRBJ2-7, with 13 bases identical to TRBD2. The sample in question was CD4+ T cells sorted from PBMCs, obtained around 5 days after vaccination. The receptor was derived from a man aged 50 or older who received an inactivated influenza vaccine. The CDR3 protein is CASSVAPRVGLAGPLSYEQYF. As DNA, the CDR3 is TGTGCCAGCAGCGTAGCCCCCCGCGTGGGACTAGCGGGGCCATTATCCTACGAGCAGTACTTC.